One and the same sample provided the 26 T cell receptor beta chains below, sequenced in a study of control samples from healthy donors and cancer patients. Produced via immunoSEQ multiplex PCR; TCRdb's table is partial and in-frame only. The sample has 160,000 or so clones; just under 95% are singletons. The sample comprised blood. The receptor source for this set is a middle-aged woman in good health.

This chain uses TRBV5-1 with TRBJ1-2; TRBD1 agrees at 7 bases. Trimming removed 0 bases from V and 8 bases from J; junction bases left unmatched: 10. CDR3 length equals 15 residues. Germline loops: CDR1 SGHRS, CDR2 YFSETQ. In nucleotides, the CDR3 is TGCGCCAGCAGCTTGGGGGAAACAGGGGTCAACGGCTACACCTTC. This codes for CASSLGETGVNGYTF.

This chain uses TRBV12-3 or TRBV12-4 with TRBJ2-1, with 8 nucleotides matching TRBD1. Trimming took 5 bases from V and 7 from J; bases not matched to a gene: 4. This CDR3 has 13 residues. CDR3 nucleotide sequence: TGTGCCAGCAGTATAAGACAGGGGAATGAGCAGTTCTTC. It codes for CASSIRQGNEQFF.

V usage is TRBV11-2 and J usage is TRBJ2-1; no reliable D call. The CDR3 is made up of 15 amino acids. Per germline, CDR1 SGHAT and CDR2 FQNNGV. Trimming pared 1 base from V and 3 bases from J, leaving 10 bases between. CDR3 residues: CASSLGQSNYNEQFF. The CDR3 bases are TGTGCCAGCAGCTTAGGGCAGTCTAACTACAATGAGCAGTTCTTC.

The V gene is TRBV24-1, the J gene TRBJ2-2, with 8 bases that match TRBD2. Trimming took 5 bases from V and 3 from J; bases not matched to a gene: 10. The CDR3 runs to 17 residues. Germline V lookup: CDR1 KGHDR, CDR2 SFDVKD. CDR3 protein: CATSAHPGGPHTGELFF. CDR3 in DNA: TGTGCCACCAGTGCGCATCCGGGAGGGCCCCACACCGGGGAGCTGTTTTTT.

The rearrangement uses TRBV5-6 and TRBJ2-5; 7 bases match TRBD1. CDR1 SGHDT and CDR2 YYEEEE come from the germline V gene. The CDR3 runs to 13 residues. The junction had 2 bases not matched to a gene; V was cut back by 4 bases and J by 2 bases. This chain's CDR3 is CASSRDRQETQYF. CDR3 DNA: TGTGCCAGCAGCAGGGACAGACAAGAGACCCAGTACTTC.

The chain recombines TRBV5-1 with TRBJ2-7, with 8 bases that match TRBD1. Losses at the gene ends were 4 bases for V and 2 bases for J; bases not matched to a gene: 11. The CDR3 loop spans 16 amino acids. Germline loops: CDR1 SGHRS, CDR2 YFSETQ. In DNA, the CDR3 is TGCGCCAGCAGCCCTCTAGGACAGGGACGCCCCTACGAGCAGTACTTC. It is translated as CASSPLGQGRPYEQYF. Variable domain in full (rest from reference TRBV5-1 and TRBJ2-7): KAGVTQTPRYLIKTRGQQVTLSCSPISGHRSVSWYQQTPGQGLQFLFEYFSETQRNKGNFPGRFSGRQFSNSRSEMNVSTLELGDSALYLCASSPLGQGRPYEQYFGPGTRLTVT.

V is TRBV5-1 and J is TRBJ2-1; a weak D match, TRBD2 (6 bases). The CDR3 length is 14 residues. Germline CDR1 and CDR2: SGHRS and YFSETQ. The V and J ends lost 3 bases and 6 bases respectively, with 13 bases between them. Here the CDR3 reads CASSSGLTGNEQFF. The CDR3 DNA reads as TGCGCCAGCAGCTCAGGACTAACAGGCAATGAGCAGTTCTTC.

This rearrangement joins TRBV6-2 or TRBV6-3 to TRBJ1-1; D call uncertain. Per the germline V gene, CDR1 is MNHEY and CDR2 is SVGEGT. With 5 bases removed from V and 0 bases from J, the gap between germline ends came to 13 bases. The CDR3 length is 15 residues. The CDR3 bases are TGTGCCAGCAGTCAAATTATCGGGTTGAACACTGAAGCTTTCTTT. Its translation is CASSQIIGLNTEAFF.

The chain has TRBV11-2 and TRBJ1-2, with 7 bases matching TRBD1. J gave up 5 bases and V 1 base, and 4 bases lay outside the gene matches. Germline V lookup: CDR1 SGHAT, CDR2 FQNNGV. The CDR3 covers 14 residues. CDR3 region: CASSLAGTAYGYTF. The CDR3 nucleotides read TGTGCCAGCAGCTTAGCAGGGACAGCATATGGCTACACCTTC.

This clone showed up just a few times. The chain couples TRBV7-6 to TRBJ2-1; no clear D. From germline, CDR1 is SGHVS and CDR2 FNYEAQ. This CDR3 region has 12 residues. The V end was cut by 5 bases, the J end by 7 bases, with 9 bases between. The CDR3 reads CASSQTGNEQFF. In DNA, the CDR3 is TGTGCCAGCAGCCAAACCGGAAATGAGCAGTTCTTC.

The count of this clone is one. The V gene is TRBV5-8, the J gene TRBJ2-2; D may be TRBD2 (6 bases). V was cut by 4 bases and J by 6 bases, with 19 bases left in between. The CDR3 consists of 16 residues. Germline-derived CDR1 and CDR2 are SGHTS and YDEGEE. The CDR3 sequence: CASSGWGLWGAGELFF. The CDR3 nucleotides are TGTGCCAGCAGCGGATGGGGACTCTGGGGCGCCGGGGAGCTGTTTTTT. Supplemented by reference TRBV5-8 and TRBJ2-2, the full variable domain reads EAGVTQSPTHLIKTRGQQATLRCSPISGHTSVYWYQQALGLGLQFLLWYDEGEERNRGNFPPRFSGRQFPNYSSELNVNALELEDSALYLCASSGWGLWGAGELFFGEGSRLTVL.

This clone was recorded a few times. The V gene is TRBV2, the J gene TRBJ1-3, with 8 bases fitting TRBD1. The CDR3 contains 14 residues. Germline V gene lookup returns CDR1 SNHLY and CDR2 FYNNEI. V gave up 6 bases and J gave up 3 bases; unmatched junction bases: 4. The CDR3 loop reads CASSQDRVGNTIYF. CDR3 coding DNA: TGTGCCAGCAGCCAGGACAGGGTTGGAAACACCATATATTTT.

The chain carries TRBV12-5 and TRBJ2-1; 7 bases match TRBD1. The CDR3 covers 17 residues. The germline V gene has CDR1 LGHNT and CDR2 FRNRAP. After removal of 6 bases from V and 0 bases from J, the junction contained 11 bases not matched to a gene. CDR3 in amino acids: CASGLLTGTDSYNEQFF. CDR3 nucleotides: TGTGCTAGTGGGCTTCTGACGGGGACAGACTCCTACAATGAGCAGTTCTTC.

The genes are TRBV28 and TRBJ2-5, with 15 bases that match TRBD2. Germline loops: CDR1 MDHEN, CDR2 SYDVKM. The J segment lost 5 bases and the V segment lost 5 bases, leaving 9 bases of the junction unmatched. The CDR3 has 17 residues. The CDR3 sequence is CASSTIRTSGREETQYF. The CDR3 DNA follows: TGTGCCAGCAGTACAATCAGGACTAGCGGGAGGGAGGAGACCCAGTACTTC.

The V and J genes are TRBV7-2 and TRBJ1-4; D might be TRBD1 (5 bases). The CDR3 is made up of 14 amino acids. From germline, CDR1 is SGHTA and CDR2 FQGNSA. The ends were cut back, 5 bases at V and 2 bases at J, with 9 bases in the middle. The CDR3 region is CASSRRGTNEKLFF. The CDR3 coding sequence is TGTGCCAGCAGCCGGCGGGGGACTAATGAAAAACTGTTTTTT.

V usage is TRBV5-1 and J usage is TRBJ1-2, with a possible D match to TRBD1 (6 bases). This CDR3 spans 14 amino acids. Germline lookup yields CDR1 SGHRS and CDR2 YFSETQ. Trimming removed 0 bases from V and 1 base from J, with 7 bases in between. In DNA form, the CDR3 reads TGCGCCAGCAGCTTGGCGGACAGTAACTATGGCTACACCTTC. Encoded protein: CASSLADSNYGYTF. Supplemented by reference TRBV5-1 and TRBJ1-2, the full variable domain reads KAGVTQTPRYLIKTRGQQVTLSCSPISGHRSVSWYQQTPGQGLQFLFEYFSETQRNKGNFPGRFSGRQFSNSRSEMNVSTLELGDSALYLCASSLADSNYGYTFGSGTRLTVV.

The V call is TRBV27, the J call TRBJ2-7, with D maybe TRBD1 (6 bases). The CDR3 is 14 residues long. V was pared by 3 bases and J by 2 bases, with 11 bases between. CDR1 and CDR2 (germline): MNHEY, SMNVEV (reference sequence). CDR3 amino acids: CASSFSQGPYEQYF. The CDR3 DNA reads as TGTGCCAGCAGTTTCTCGCAGGGGCCCTACGAGCAGTACTTC.

The V and J genes are TRBV19 and TRBJ1-5; TRBD1 agrees at 10 bases. This CDR3 has 15 amino acids. Germline loops: CDR1 LNHDA, CDR2 SQIVND (reference sequence). The V segment lost 10 bases and the J segment 1 base; nucleotides outside the gene matches: 7. Here the CDR3 DNA reads TGTGCCACCCAGACAGGGGGCGGAAGCAATCAGCCCCAGCATTTT. Its protein is CATQTGGGSNQPQHF.

This chain links TRBV10-2 with TRBJ2-3; 9 nucleotides align to TRBD2. The CDR3 extends over 14 amino acids. Trimming took 2 bases from V and 6 from J; bases not matched to a gene: 3. Per the germline V gene, CDR1 is WSHSY and CDR2 is SAAADI. The DNA of the CDR3 is TGCGCCAGCAGTGAGGGACTAGCGTTGGATACGCAGTATTTT. This codes for CASSEGLALDTQYF.

The chain's CDR3 is CAISGTGGTEAFF. The CDR3 nucleotides are TGTGCCATCAGTGGGACAGGGGGCACTGAAGCTTTCTTT. The V and J genes are TRBV10-3 and TRBJ1-1, with 10 bases that match TRBD1. With V trimmed by 4 bases and J by 4 bases, 0 bases remained unmatched. Germline V CDR1 and CDR2: ENHRY, SYGVKD. There are 13 residues in the CDR3.

The chain links TRBV10-3 to TRBJ1-2; D ambiguous. V lost 0 bases, J lost 7 bases, and 15 bases lay in between. CDR3 length: 15 amino acids. CDR1 is ENHRY, CDR2 SYGVKD, per germline. CDR3 DNA sequence: TGTGCCATCAGTGAGTCCCCCCGATTTACGGGTGGCTACACCTTC. Protein: CAISESPRFTGGYTF.

The rearrangement links TRBV11-2 to TRBJ1-1; D remains ambiguous. The CDR3 covers 14 residues. Per germline, CDR1 SGHAT and CDR2 FQNNGV. Trimming shortened V by 2 bases and J by 1 base, and 8 bases separated the two germline ends. The CDR3: CASSLYAGNTEAFF. DNA for the CDR3: TGTGCCAGCAGCTTATATGCAGGGAACACTGAAGCTTTCTTT.

The CDR3: CASSLVVVTGANVLTF. CDR3 coding DNA: TGTGCCAGCAGCTTAGTCGTGGTTACGGGGGCCAACGTCCTGACTTTC. The chain joins TRBV7-2 to TRBJ2-6; D remains unclear. This CDR3 spans 16 amino acids. Germline V CDR1 and CDR2: SGHTA, FQGNSA. V lost 1 base to trimming and J lost 4 bases, with 11 bases between them.

The V gene is TRBV16, the J gene TRBJ1-2; D is uncertain. The CDR3 is 14 residues long. The germline V and J ends were trimmed by 0 bases and 6 bases, with 11 bases remaining between them. CDR1 is KGHSY and CDR2 is FQNENV in the germline V gene. The CDR3 reads CASSQSPGADGYTF. The CDR3 region has the DNA TGTGCCAGCAGCCAATCCCCTGGCGCCGATGGCTACACCTTC.

The gene calls are TRBV30 and TRBJ1-5; 9 bases are shared with TRBD1. CDR3 length: 16 residues. V shed 4 bases, J shed 0 bases, and the junction held 7 bases outside the gene matches. The germline gives CDR1 GTSNPN, CDR2 SVGIG (reference sequence). CDR3 bases: TGTGCCTGGAAGGGACAGGGCCAAGATAGCAATCAGCCCCAGCATTTT. It specifies CAWKGQGQDSNQPQHF.

V is TRBV5-1 and J is TRBJ2-1, with D perhaps matching TRBD2 (6 bases). This CDR3 spans 16 amino acids. Deletions cut 0 bases from V and 6 bases from J, with 16 bases between. Germline loops: CDR1 SGHRS, CDR2 YFSETQ. The CDR3: CASSLVQEGPLNEQFF. In DNA, the CDR3 is TGCGCCAGCAGCTTGGTGCAGGAGGGCCCCCTCAATGAGCAGTTCTTC.